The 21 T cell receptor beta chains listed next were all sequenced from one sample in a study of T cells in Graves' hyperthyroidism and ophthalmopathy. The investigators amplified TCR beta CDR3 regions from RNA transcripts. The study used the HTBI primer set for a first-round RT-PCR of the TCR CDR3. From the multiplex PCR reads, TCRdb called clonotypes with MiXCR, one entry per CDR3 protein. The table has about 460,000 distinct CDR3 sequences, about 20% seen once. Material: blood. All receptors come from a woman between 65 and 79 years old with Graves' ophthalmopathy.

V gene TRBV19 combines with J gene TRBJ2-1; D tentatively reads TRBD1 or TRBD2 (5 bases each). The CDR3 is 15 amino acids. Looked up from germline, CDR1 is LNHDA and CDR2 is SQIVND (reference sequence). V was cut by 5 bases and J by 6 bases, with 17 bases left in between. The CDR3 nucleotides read TGTGCCAGTAGTTCGTGGACTCAGGGCCTCAATGAGCAGTTCTTC. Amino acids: CASSSWTQGLNEQFF. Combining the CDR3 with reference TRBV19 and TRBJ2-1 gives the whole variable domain DGGITQSPKYLFRKEGQNVTLSCEQNLNHDAMYWYRQDPGQGLRLIYYSQIVNDFQKGDIAEGYSVSREKKESFPLTVTSAQKNPTAFYLCASSSWTQGLNEQFFGPGTRLTVL.

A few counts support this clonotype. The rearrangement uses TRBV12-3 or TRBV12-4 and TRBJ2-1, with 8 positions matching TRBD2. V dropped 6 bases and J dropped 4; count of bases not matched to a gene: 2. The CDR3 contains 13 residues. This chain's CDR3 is CASRTSAYNEQFF. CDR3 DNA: TGTGCCAGCAGGACTAGCGCGTACAATGAGCAGTTCTTC.

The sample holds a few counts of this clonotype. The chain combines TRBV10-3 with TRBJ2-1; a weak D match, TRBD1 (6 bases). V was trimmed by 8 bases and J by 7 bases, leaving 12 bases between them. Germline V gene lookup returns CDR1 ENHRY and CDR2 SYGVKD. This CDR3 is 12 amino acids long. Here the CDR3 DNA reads TGTGCCATCCGGCGAACAGGGAATGAGCAGTTCTTC. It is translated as CAIRRTGNEQFF.

The CDR3 protein is CASSLLRRPQANYGYTF. The DNA for the CDR3 is TGTGCCAGCAGCTTATTGCGGAGGCCCCAAGCTAACTATGGCTACACCTTC. The chain recombines TRBV7-9 with TRBJ1-2; D is undetermined. The ends were cut back, 2 bases at V and 0 bases at J, with 16 bases in the middle. The CDR3 is made up of 17 amino acids. Germline assignment: CDR1 SEHNR and CDR2 FQNEAQ (reference sequence).

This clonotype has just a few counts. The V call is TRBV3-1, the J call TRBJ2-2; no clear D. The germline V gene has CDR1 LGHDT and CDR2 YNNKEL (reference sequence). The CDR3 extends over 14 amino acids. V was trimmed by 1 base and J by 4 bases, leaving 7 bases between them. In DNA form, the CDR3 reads TGTGCCAGCAGCCAAGGGTCATCCACCGGGGAGCTGTTTTTT. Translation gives CASSQGSSTGELFF.

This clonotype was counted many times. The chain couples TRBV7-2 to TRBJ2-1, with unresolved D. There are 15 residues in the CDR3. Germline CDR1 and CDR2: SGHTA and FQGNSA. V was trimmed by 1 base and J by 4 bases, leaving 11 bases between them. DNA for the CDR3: TGTGCCAGCAGCTTAGAGCTCTCACTATACAATGAGCAGTTCTTC. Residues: CASSLELSLYNEQFF.

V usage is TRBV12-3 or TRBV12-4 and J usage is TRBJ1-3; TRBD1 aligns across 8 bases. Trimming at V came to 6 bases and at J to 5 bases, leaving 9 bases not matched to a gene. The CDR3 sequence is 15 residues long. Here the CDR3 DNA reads TGTGCCAGCAGCCCCCGGGACAGGACAAGAAACACCATATATTTT. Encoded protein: CASSPRDRTRNTIYF.

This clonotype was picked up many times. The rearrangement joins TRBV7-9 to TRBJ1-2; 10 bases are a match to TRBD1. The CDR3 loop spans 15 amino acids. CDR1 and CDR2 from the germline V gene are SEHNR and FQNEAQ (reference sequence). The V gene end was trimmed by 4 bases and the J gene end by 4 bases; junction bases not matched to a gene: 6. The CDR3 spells CASSSGTGVGYGYTF. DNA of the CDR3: TGTGCCAGCAGCTCCGGGACAGGGGTTGGCTATGGCTACACCTTC.

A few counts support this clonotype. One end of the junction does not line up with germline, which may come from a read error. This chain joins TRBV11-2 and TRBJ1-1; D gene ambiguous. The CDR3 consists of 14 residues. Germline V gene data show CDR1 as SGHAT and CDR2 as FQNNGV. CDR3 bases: TGTGCCGGCAGCTCCTGGGATTCGAACACTGAAGCTTTCTTT. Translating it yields CAGSSWDSNTEAFF.

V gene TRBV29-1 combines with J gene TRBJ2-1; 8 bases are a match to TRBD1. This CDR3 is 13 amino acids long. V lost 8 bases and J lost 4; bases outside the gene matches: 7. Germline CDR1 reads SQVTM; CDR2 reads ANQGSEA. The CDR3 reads CSSDRVLYNEQFF. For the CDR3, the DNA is TGCAGCTCGGACAGGGTATTGTACAATGAGCAGTTCTTC.

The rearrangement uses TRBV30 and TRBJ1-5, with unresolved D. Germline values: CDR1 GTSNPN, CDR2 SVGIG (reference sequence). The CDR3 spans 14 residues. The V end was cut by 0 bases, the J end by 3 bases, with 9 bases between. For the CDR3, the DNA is TGTGCCTGGAGTGTTGCCAGCCACAATCAGCCCCAGCATTTT. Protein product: CAWSVASHNQPQHF.

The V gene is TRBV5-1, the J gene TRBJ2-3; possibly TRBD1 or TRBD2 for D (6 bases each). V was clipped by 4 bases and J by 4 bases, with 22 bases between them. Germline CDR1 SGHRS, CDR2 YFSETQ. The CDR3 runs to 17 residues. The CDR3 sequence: CASSRSGAGNIPDTQYF. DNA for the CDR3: TGCGCCAGCAGCCGGTCGGGGGCGGGCAATATCCCAGATACGCAGTATTTT.

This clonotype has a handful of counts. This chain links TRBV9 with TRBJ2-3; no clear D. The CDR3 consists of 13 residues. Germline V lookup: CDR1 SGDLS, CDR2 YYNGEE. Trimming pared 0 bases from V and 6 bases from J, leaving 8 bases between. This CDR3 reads CASSVEGYDTQYF. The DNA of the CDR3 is TGTGCCAGCAGCGTAGAAGGGTACGATACGCAGTATTTT. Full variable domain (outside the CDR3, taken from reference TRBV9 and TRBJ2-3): DSGVTQTPKHLITATGQRVTLRCSPRSGDLSVYWYQQSLDQGLQFLIQYYNGEERAKGNILERFSAQQFPDLHSELNLSSLELGDSALYFCASSVEGYDTQYFGPGTRLTVL.

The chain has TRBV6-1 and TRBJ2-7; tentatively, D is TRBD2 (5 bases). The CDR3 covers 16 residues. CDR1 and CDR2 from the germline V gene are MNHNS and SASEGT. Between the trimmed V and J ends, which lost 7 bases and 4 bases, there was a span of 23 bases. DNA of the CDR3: TGTGCCAGCACCCCCCAAACTAGTGCCCTTGCTTACGAGCAGTACTTC. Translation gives CASTPQTSALAYEQYF.

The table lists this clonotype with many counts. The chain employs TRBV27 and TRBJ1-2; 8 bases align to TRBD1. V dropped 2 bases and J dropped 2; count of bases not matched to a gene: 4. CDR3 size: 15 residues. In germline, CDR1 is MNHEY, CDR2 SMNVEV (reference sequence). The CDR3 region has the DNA TGTGCCAGCAGTTTAAAACAGGGGGTCAACTATGGCTACACCTTC. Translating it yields CASSLKQGVNYGYTF.

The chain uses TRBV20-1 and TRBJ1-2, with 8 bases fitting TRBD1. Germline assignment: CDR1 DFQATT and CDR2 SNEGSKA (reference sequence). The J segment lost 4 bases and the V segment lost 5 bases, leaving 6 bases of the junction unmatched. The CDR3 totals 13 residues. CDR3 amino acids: CSAADRGGYGYTF. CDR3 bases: TGCAGTGCTGCAGACAGGGGCGGCTATGGCTACACCTTC.

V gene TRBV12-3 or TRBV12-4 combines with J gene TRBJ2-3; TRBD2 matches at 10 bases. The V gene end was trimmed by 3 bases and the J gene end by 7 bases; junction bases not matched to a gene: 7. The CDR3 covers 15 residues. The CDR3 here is CASSFWASGSYTQYF. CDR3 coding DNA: TGTGCCAGCAGTTTTTGGGCTAGCGGGAGTTATACGCAGTATTTT.

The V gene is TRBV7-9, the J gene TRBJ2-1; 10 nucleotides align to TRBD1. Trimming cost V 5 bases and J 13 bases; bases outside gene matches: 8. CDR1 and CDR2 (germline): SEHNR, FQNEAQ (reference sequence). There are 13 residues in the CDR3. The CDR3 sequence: CASSTRRDRGQFF. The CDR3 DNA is TGTGCCAGCAGCACGCGCCGGGACAGGGGACAGTTCTTC.

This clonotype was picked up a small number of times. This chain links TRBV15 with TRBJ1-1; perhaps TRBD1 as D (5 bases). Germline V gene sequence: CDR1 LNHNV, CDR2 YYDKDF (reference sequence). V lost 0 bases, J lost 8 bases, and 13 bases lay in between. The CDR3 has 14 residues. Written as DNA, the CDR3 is TGTGCCACCAGCAGAGATTGGGGCTCGGACGAAGCTTTCTTT. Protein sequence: CATSRDWGSDEAFF.

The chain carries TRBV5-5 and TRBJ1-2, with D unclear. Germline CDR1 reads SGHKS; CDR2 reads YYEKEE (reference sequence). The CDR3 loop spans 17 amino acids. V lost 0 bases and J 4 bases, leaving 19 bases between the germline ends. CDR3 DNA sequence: TGTGCCAGCAGCTTGGCCAGTTCAACCTATAACAGCTATGGCTACACCTTC. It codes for CASSLASSTYNSYGYTF.

The CDR3 nucleotides read TGTGCCAGCTCACCACCCAACGGGAGGTTCGATGAGCAGTTCTTC. This translates into CASSPPNGRFDEQFF. The rearrangement uses TRBV18 and TRBJ2-1; TRBD2 matches at 7 bases. Germline V gene data show CDR1 as KGHSH and CDR2 as LQKENI. This CDR3 is 15 amino acids long. V lost 0 bases to trimming and J lost 8 bases; unmatched junction nucleotides: 7.